These 11 T cell receptor beta chains were sequenced from one sample in a study of blood T cell repertoires in COVID-19. Using immunoSEQ multiplex PCR, the repertoire was profiled, and TCRdb retains in-frame clones only, with some absent. In the table there are under 40,000 clones, approximately 95% of which are singletons. What was sequenced was peripheral blood. The receptor source for this set is a male donor with active COVID-19.

There are a few counts of this clone. This chain joins TRBV9 and TRBJ2-2, with D unclear. Germline assignment: CDR1 SGDLS and CDR2 YYNGEE. The V end was cut by 3 bases, the J end by 0 bases, with 12 bases between. CDR3 length: 16 amino acids. The CDR3 is CASSGPLQPNTGELFF. CDR3 nucleotides: TGTGCCAGCAGCGGACCCCTACAGCCGAACACCGGGGAGCTGTTTTTT.

DNA for the CDR3: TGTGCCAGCAGCTTAGTTCCAGCGGGGGGCTTTGATGAGCAGTTCTTC. Protein product: CASSLVPAGGFDEQFF. The rearrangement uses TRBV7-2 and TRBJ2-1; 9 positions match TRBD2. The germline CDR1 and CDR2 sequences are SGHTA and FQGNSA. CDR3 length: 16 residues. The V segment lost 1 base and the J segment 8 bases; nucleotides outside the gene matches: 9.

V is TRBV29-1 and J is TRBJ1-2, with D maybe TRBD1 (5 bases). CDR1 is SQVTM, CDR2 ANQGSEA, per germline. Deletions cut 5 bases from V and 0 bases from J, with 19 bases between. The CDR3 is made up of 16 amino acids. The CDR3 DNA is TGCAGCGTTTTGGGGGGGGTGCGGGTAGCTAACTATGGCTACACCTTC. Its translation is CSVLGGVRVANYGYTF.

The J gene is TRBJ2-7, the V gene TRBV19; weak D call: TRBD1 (6 bases). Trimming took 3 bases from V and 5 from J, leaving 17 bases between them. CDR1 LNHDA and CDR2 SQIVND come from the germline V gene (reference sequence). The length of the CDR3 is 15 residues. CDR3 amino acids: CASSIWAGEVDEQYF. CDR3 DNA: TGTGCCAGTAGTATTTGGGCAGGGGAAGTGGACGAGCAGTACTTC.

J is TRBJ2-7 and V is TRBV3-1 (or the pseudogene TRBV3-2), with D perhaps matching TRBD2 (6 bases). Germline lookup yields CDR1 LGHDT and CDR2 YNNKEL (reference sequence). The CDR3 length is 15 residues. Deletions cut 1 base from V and 7 bases from J, with 17 bases between. The CDR3 region is CASSQAPGAEGEQYF. CDR3 DNA: TGTGCCAGCAGCCAAGCTCCGGGAGCGGAAGGGGAGCAGTACTTC.

The chain employs TRBV11-2 and TRBJ1-1, with D perhaps TRBD1 (6 bases). Germline V CDR1 and CDR2: SGHAT, FQNNGV. The CDR3 covers 15 residues. V lost 3 bases to trimming and J lost 3 bases, with 14 bases between them. CDR3 in DNA: TGTGCCAGCAGCTTGACGGCAAAGGGGGACACTGAAGCTTTCTTT. Its translation: CASSLTAKGDTEAFF.

The chain joins TRBV25-1 to TRBJ2-4, with 10 bases matching TRBD2. The CDR3 is 18 residues long. Germline V gene sequence: CDR1 MGHDK, CDR2 SYGVNS. V was pared by 6 bases and J by 6 bases, with 17 bases of the junction left unmatched. CDR3 loop: CASRGGERGGPGGNIQYF. Here the CDR3 DNA reads TGTGCCAGCAGAGGTGGGGAGCGGGGGGGCCCGGGAGGAAACATTCAGTACTTC.

The chain links TRBV5-1 to TRBJ2-3; tentatively, D is TRBD2 (6 bases). Germline V CDR1 and CDR2: SGHRS, YFSETQ. The CDR3 sequence is 14 residues long. Trimming took 7 bases from V and 0 from J, leaving 12 bases between them. The CDR3 loop reads CASGFGTSTDTQYF. Here the CDR3 DNA reads TGCGCCAGCGGGTTTGGGACTAGCACAGATACGCAGTATTTT.

V usage is TRBV3-1 (or the pseudogene TRBV3-2) and J usage is TRBJ1-2; no definite D call. Germline CDR1 is LGHDT and CDR2 is YNNKEL (reference sequence). The CDR3 is 16 residues long. V shed 4 bases and J shed 4 bases, with 19 bases lying between them. The CDR3 region has the DNA TGTGCCAGCAGCCTTATCGCCACGGAGGGCGGCTATGGCTACACCTTC. Its protein product is CASSLIATEGGYGYTF.

The rearrangement uses TRBV5-1 and TRBJ2-2, with no clear D. CDR3 length: 12 amino acids. Deletions cut 5 bases from V and 2 bases from J, with 4 bases between. Germline CDR1 SGHRS, CDR2 YFSETQ. CDR3 protein: CASSLNTGELFF. In DNA, the CDR3 is TGCGCCAGCAGTCTTAACACCGGGGAGCTGTTTTTT.

This chain's CDR3 is CASRAQTGVIYNEQFF. CDR3 in DNA: TGTGCCAGCAGAGCTCAGACAGGGGTCATATACAATGAGCAGTTCTTC. The J gene is TRBJ2-1, the V gene TRBV2, with 8 bases lining up with TRBD1. Germline V gene lookup returns CDR1 SNHLY and CDR2 FYNNEI. With 6 bases clipped from V and 4 bases from J, the junction kept 11 bases outside the gene matches. The CDR3 loop spans 16 amino acids.